This T cell receptor (beta chain) came from a study of blood T cell repertoires in COVID-19. This table comes from immunoSEQ multiplex PCR, and its TCRdb copy is limited to in-frame clones, with some not included. This table has 50,000 to 65,000 clones, roughly nine tenths appearing once. There are 15 residues in the CDR3. Germline CDR1 LGHNA, CDR2 YNFKEQ. V lost 0 bases and J lost 1, with 9 bases in between. The chain links TRBV4-2 to TRBJ1-1; D gene uncertain. The sequence came from a woman at least 80 years old with COVID-19, enrolled during active disease. Sequenced input: peripheral blood. CDR3 coding DNA: TGTGCCAGCAGCCAAGAACCAGGATCGAACACTGAAGCTTTCTTT. Encoded protein: CASSQEPGSNTEAFF.